This passage covers 17 T cell receptor beta chains from one sample sequenced in a study of CXCR3-negative and CXCR3-positive naive CD8 T cells. General study results and limits: More hydrophobic TRB CDR3s occurred in CXCR3-positive than in CXCR3-negative naive cells.

Each TRB cDNA library was prepared by 5' RACE (with UMI labels). TCRdb reworked the 5' RACE reads into one entry per CDR3 protein, no DNA. The sample's table shows around 120,000 distinct CDR3 sequences. No antigens are known for them. Specimen: naive CXCR3+ CD8+ T cells from blood. The subset was: CD45RO-CCR7+CD27+CD95- naive CD8+ T cells expressing CXCR3 (TNR3+). Every receptor here comes from a human donor in good health. Some clones in this sample may be carry-over from other donors' samples.

This chain uses TRBV29-1 with TRBJ1-1. The CDR3 has 11 residues. From germline, CDR1 is SQVTM and CDR2 ANQGSEA. The CDR3: CSVATDTEAFF.

V usage is TRBV29-1 and J usage is TRBJ1-2; the D gene TCRdb calls, TRBD1, cannot be checked with no DNA. The CDR3 sequence is 13 residues long. Germline V gene data show CDR1 as SQVTM and CDR2 as ANQGSEA. The CDR3 spells CSVPGGGADGYTF.

The chain uses TRBV24-1 and TRBJ2-2; TCRdb's D call, TRBD1, is unchecked because there is no DNA. Per the germline V gene, CDR1 is KGHDR and CDR2 is SFDVKD. This CDR3 has 16 residues. CDR3 residues: CATRTPGQGNTGELFF.

The genes are TRBV29-1 and TRBJ2-1; TCRdb indicates TRBD2, and absent DNA this call remains unverified. CDR3 size: 15 residues. From germline, CDR1 is SQVTM and CDR2 ANQGSEA. CDR3 sequence: CSVGDYSIPYNEQFF.

The rearrangement uses TRBV15 and TRBJ2-7; no DNA is available, so the TRBD2 call from TCRdb remains unchecked. This CDR3 has 13 amino acids. The germline V gene has CDR1 LNHNV and CDR2 YYDKDF (reference sequence). The CDR3 protein is CATRTSGGNEQYF.

This chain links TRBV6-1 with TRBJ1-1; TCRdb gives TRBD1 as the D gene, but with no DNA this cannot be confirmed. Germline loops: CDR1 MNHNS, CDR2 SASEGT. This CDR3 is built from 14 residues. The CDR3: CASSHRDTGLEAFF.

The V gene is TRBV15, the J gene TRBJ1-1; TCRdb's D call of TRBD1 is untestable without DNA. Germline V gives CDR1 LNHNV, CDR2 YYDKDF (reference sequence). This CDR3 has 15 residues. The CDR3 sequence: CATSSSGQMNTEAFF.

The chain carries TRBV7-9 and TRBJ2-7; absent DNA, TCRdb's TRBD1 call cannot be checked. Germline V gene lookup returns CDR1 SEHNR and CDR2 FQNEAQ (reference sequence). The CDR3 consists of 12 residues. The CDR3 loop is CASSQDRAEQYF.

The rearrangement uses TRBV7-2 and TRBJ2-1; TCRdb picks TRBD2, but there is no DNA to check that call. CDR1 and CDR2 from the germline V gene are SGHTA and FQGNSA. The CDR3 loop spans 16 amino acids. CDR3 region: CASSLVSSGGVNEQFF.

The CDR3 is CASSKQLWRLSNQPQHF. The rearrangement links TRBV21-1 to TRBJ1-5. TRBV21-1 has pseudogene status. The CDR3 sequence is 17 residues long.

The chain uses TRBV29-1 and TRBJ2-3. The CDR3 length is 15 residues. In germline, CDR1 is SQVTM, CDR2 ANQGSEA. The CDR3 reads CSVEDLLENPDTQYF.

V is TRBV28 and J is TRBJ2-7. This CDR3 is built from 14 residues. Germline V gene sequence: CDR1 MDHEN, CDR2 SYDVKM. The CDR3 loop reads CASSLAPKGCEQYF.

This chain uses TRBV19 with TRBJ2-1; checking the TCRdb D call of TRBD1 is not possible without DNA. There are 12 residues in the CDR3. Germline values: CDR1 LNHDA, CDR2 SQIVND (reference sequence). CDR3 residues: CASSWGSHEQFF.

The chain is built from TRBV7-8 and TRBJ2-1; TCRdb returns TRBD2, unconfirmable since there is no DNA. The CDR3 is 15 amino acids. Germline V gene data show CDR1 as SGHVS and CDR2 as FQNEAQ. The CDR3 sequence is CASSLLAGGPNEQFF.

The chain combines TRBV20-1 with TRBJ2-3; the TCRdb call, TRBD1, lacks DNA for checking. The CDR3 loop spans 15 amino acids. Germline V lookup: CDR1 DFQATT, CDR2 SNEGSKA (reference sequence). This chain's CDR3 is CSARDRGGRTDTQYF.

The gene calls are TRBV4-3 and TRBJ1-5; checking the TCRdb D call of TRBD1 is not possible without DNA. The V gene's germline CDR1 is LGHNA and CDR2 YSLEER. CDR3 length equals 15 residues. This CDR3 reads CASSQETGGGQPQHF.

V gene TRBV20-1 combines with J gene TRBJ2-7; TCRdb calls TRBD2, which cannot be checked without DNA. The CDR3 contains 17 residues. The germline CDR1 and CDR2 sequences are DFQATT and SNEGSKA (reference sequence). The CDR3 reads CSARDHFTRSEAYEQYF.